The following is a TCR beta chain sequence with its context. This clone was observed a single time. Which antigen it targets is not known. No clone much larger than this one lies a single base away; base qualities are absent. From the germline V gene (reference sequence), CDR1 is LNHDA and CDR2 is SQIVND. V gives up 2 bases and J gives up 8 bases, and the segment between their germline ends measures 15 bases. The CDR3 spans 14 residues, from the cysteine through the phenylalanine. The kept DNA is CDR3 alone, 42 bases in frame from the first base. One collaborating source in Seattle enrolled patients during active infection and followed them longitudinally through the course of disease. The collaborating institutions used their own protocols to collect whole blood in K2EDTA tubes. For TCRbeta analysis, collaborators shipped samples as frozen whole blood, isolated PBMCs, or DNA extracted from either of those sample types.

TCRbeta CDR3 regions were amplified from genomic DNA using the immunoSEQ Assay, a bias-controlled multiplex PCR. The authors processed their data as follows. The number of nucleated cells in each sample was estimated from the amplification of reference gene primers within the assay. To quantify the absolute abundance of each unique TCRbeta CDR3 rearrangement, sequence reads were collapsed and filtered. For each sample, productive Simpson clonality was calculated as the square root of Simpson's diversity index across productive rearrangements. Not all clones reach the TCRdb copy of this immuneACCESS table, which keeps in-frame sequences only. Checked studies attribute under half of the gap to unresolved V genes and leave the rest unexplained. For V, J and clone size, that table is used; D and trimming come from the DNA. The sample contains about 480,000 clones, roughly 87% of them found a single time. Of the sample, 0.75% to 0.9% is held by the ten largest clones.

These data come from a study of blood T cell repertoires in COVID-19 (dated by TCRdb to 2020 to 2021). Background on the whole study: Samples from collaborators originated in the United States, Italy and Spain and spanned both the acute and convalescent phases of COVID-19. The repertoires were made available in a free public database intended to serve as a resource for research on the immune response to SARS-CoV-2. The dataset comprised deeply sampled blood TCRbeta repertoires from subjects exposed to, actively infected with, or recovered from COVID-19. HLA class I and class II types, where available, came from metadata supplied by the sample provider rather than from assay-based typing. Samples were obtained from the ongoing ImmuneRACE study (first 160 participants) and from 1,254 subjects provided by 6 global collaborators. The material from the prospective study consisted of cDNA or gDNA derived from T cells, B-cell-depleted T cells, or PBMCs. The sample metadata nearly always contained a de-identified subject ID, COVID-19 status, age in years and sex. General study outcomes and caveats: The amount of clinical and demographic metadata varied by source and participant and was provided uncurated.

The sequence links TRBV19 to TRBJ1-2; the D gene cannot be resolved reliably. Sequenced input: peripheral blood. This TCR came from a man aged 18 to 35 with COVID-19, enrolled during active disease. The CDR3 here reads CASSIPPLSGGYTF. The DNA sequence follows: TGTGCCAGTAGTATACCCCCCCTAAGCGGCGGCTACACCTTC.